Listed below are T cell receptor beta chains from one sample, sequenced in a study of shared clonotypes between healthy human individuals. Some clones are missing from TCRdb's copy, which holds only in-frame ones; the method was immunoSEQ multiplex PCR. The sample includes 1.5 million to 1.9 million clones, approximately 98% of them seen just once. The specimen sequenced was naive CD4+ T cells sorted from blood. These receptors all come from a man in his thirties or forties in good health. Each CDR3 is given without its conserved first and last residue.

TRBV9	TRBJ2-1	ASSVGLAAYNEQF
TRBV5-1	TRBJ1-3	ASSPNRDRNTIY
TRBV29-1	TRBJ1-2	SARPKDTSNYGYT
TRBV9	TRBJ2-1	ASSSRAGTMPF
TRBV6-7	TRBJ2-1	ASSYAGGDFYNEQF
TRBV9	TRBJ1-2	ASSVRTGSNYGYT
TRBV7-3	TRBJ2-2	ASSLTWNTGELF
TRBV5-4	TRBJ2-5	ASSLAGGQETQY
TRBV18	TRBJ2-2	ASSPFSGRGTGELF
TRBV5-1	TRBJ1-2	ASSSGAGGNYGYT
TRBV5-1	TRBJ2-2	ASSLRGDPNTGELF
TRBV5-4	TRBJ1-4	ASSFYRDRGGEKLF
TRBV9	TRBJ2-3	ASSGRGDTQY
TRBV4-3	TRBJ2-1	ASSQGDRGNEQF
TRBV10-3	TRBJ1-1	ASEDRGGSEAF
TRBV10-3	TRBJ1-1	AISESGQRGEAF
TRBV5-4	TRBJ2-1	ASSLDRGRYNEQF